In this sample, the clone carrying this TCR beta chain turned up a few times. Antigen specificity is unknown. This record comes from a study of T-cell memory formation after mild COVID-19. General study findings and limits: Among clones contracting day 15 to 85, CD4/CD8 was balanced, whereas later expanders leaned CD4+. Chiefly within CM and EM were the contracting CD4+ clones; CD8+ ones were within EMRA. The second-wave clones peaking on day 37 were not confirmed as SARS-CoV-2-specific.

The TCR alpha and TCR beta cDNA libraries, bearing sample barcodes and UMIs, were generated by 5'RACE using constant-segment primers. Using its own MiXCR run on the 5' RACE reads, TCRdb lists one record per CDR3 protein. The repertoire includes around 340,000 distinct CDR3 sequences, 13% to 15% of them detected once, and less than 25% sits in the top ten. V lost 5 bases to trimming and J lost 6 bases, with 13 bases between them. Germline CDR1 is SGHRS and CDR2 is YFSETQ. The CDR3 runs 13 residues. The specimen was PBMCs or a T cell subset sorted from them (not recorded which). This chain connects TRBV5-1 to TRBJ2-3; D possibly corresponds to TRBD2 (6 bases). This TCR derives from a man between 18 and 35 years old who had mild COVID-19 (a few samples of this study predate the infection). Cell type and time point are not known. The CDR3 protein is CASSFPLADTQYF. In DNA, the CDR3 is TGCGCCAGCAGTTTCCCCCTAGCGGATACGCAGTATTTT.